These 11 T cell receptor beta chains were sequenced from one sample in a study of T cell changes during pregnancy in multiple sclerosis. Clones were sequenced by immunoSEQ multiplex PCR, and TCRdb holds only the in-frame ones, with some missing. The sample holds tens of thousands of clones, around nine tenths seen once. The sample in question was peripheral blood, obtained in the first trimester of pregnancy. These receptors all stem from a female donor in good health, enrolled as a control in a pregnancy study.

The chain combines TRBV11-2 with TRBJ2-3; D is uncertain. Per germline, CDR1 SGHAT and CDR2 FQNNGV. The CDR3 has 15 amino acids. V lost 0 bases and J 6 bases, leaving 13 bases between the germline ends. CDR3 sequence (DNA): TGTGCCAGCAGCTTAGATAGGAGCTTGGTGGATACGCAGTATTTT. Amino acid sequence: CASSLDRSLVDTQYF. Complete variable domain (other parts from reference TRBV11-2 and TRBJ2-3): EAGVAQSPRYKIIEKRQSVAFWCNPISGHATLYWYQQILGQGPKLLIQFQNNGVVDDSQLPKDRFSAERLKGVDSTLKIQPAKLEDSAVYLCASSLDRSLVDTQYFGPGTRLTVL.

The J gene is TRBJ2-7, the V gene TRBV2, with 8 bases aligning to TRBD1. J was trimmed by 5 bases and V by 6 bases; bases with no gene match: 9. Germline loops: CDR1 SNHLY, CDR2 FYNNEI. The length of the CDR3 is 14 residues. The CDR3 is CASSKGTGFNEQYF. The CDR3 DNA follows: TGTGCCAGCAGCAAAGGGACAGGATTTAACGAGCAGTACTTC. Looking up the rest from reference TRBV2 and TRBJ2-7 gives the full variable domain: EPEVTQTPSHQVTQMGQEVILRCVPISNHLYFYWYRQILGQKVEFLVSFYNNEISEKSEIFDDQFSVERPDGSNFTLKIRSTKLEDSAMYFCASSKGTGFNEQYFGPGTRLTVT.

The chain links TRBV6-6 to TRBJ2-2; no firm D call. CDR3 length: 13 amino acids. Germline V gives CDR1 MNHNY, CDR2 SVGAGI (reference sequence). Trimming removed 4 bases at V and 7 bases at J, with 10 bases between. The CDR3: CASSFQSGGELFF. The CDR3 nucleotides read TGTGCCAGCAGTTTTCAGTCGGGCGGGGAGCTGTTTTTT.

The rearrangement uses TRBV18 and TRBJ2-1; TRBD2 agrees at 12 bases. The germline V gene has CDR1 KGHSH and CDR2 LQKENI. The J segment lost 1 base and the V segment lost 8 bases, leaving 15 bases of the junction unmatched. This CDR3 has 19 amino acids. This CDR3 is CASPTGLAGGPGSYNEQFF. CDR3 sequence (DNA): TGTGCCAGCCCGACCGGGCTAGCGGGGGGGCCGGGTTCCTACAATGAGCAGTTCTTC.

This clone was seen more than once but under ten times. This sequence joins TRBV4-1 and TRBJ1-2; TRBD1 matches 9 bases. The J segment lost 2 bases and the V segment lost 4 bases, leaving 5 bases of the junction unmatched. Germline values: CDR1 MGHRA, CDR2 YSYEKL. The CDR3 contains 15 residues. CDR3 amino acids: CASSLTGGANYGYTF. CDR3 DNA sequence: TGCGCCAGCAGCCTAACAGGGGGCGCGAACTATGGCTACACCTTC.

CDR3 in amino acids: CAISPGLEDIQYF. Here the CDR3 DNA reads TGTGCCATCAGCCCCGGACTAGAGGATATTCAGTACTTC. The chain is built from TRBV10-3 and TRBJ2-4; TRBD2 agrees at 7 bases. V shed 6 bases and J 10 bases; nucleotides not matched to a gene: 9. Germline V gene data show CDR1 as ENHRY and CDR2 as SYGVKD. This CDR3 has 13 amino acids.

This sequence joins TRBV6-5 and TRBJ1-6; TRBD1 matches at 7 bases. Germline CDR1 and CDR2: MNHEY and SVGAGI. The CDR3 runs 15 residues. Unmatched junction bases numbered 1, after V lost 0 bases and J lost 5 bases. The chain's CDR3 is CASSYSGTDNSPLHF. The DNA of the CDR3 is TGTGCCAGCAGTTACTCCGGGACAGATAATTCACCCCTCCACTTT.

V gene TRBV30 combines with J gene TRBJ1-2, with a tentative D call TRBD1 (6 bases). CDR3 length: 13 residues. Trimming shortened V by 5 bases and J by 0 bases, and 10 bases separated the two germline ends. Germline V lookup: CDR1 GTSNPN, CDR2 SVGIG (reference sequence). CDR3 amino acids: CAWGQSANYGYTF. The CDR3 bases are TGTGCCTGGGGACAGAGCGCTAACTATGGCTACACCTTC.

On this clone: At one boundary the junction diverges from the germline segment, which might be a read error. The chain combines TRBV14 with TRBJ1-2, with 8 nucleotides matching TRBD1. Germline CDR1 reads SGHDN; CDR2 reads FVKESK. This CDR3 region has 15 residues. The CDR3 nucleotides read TGTGCCAGCAGTCAAGGGGACAGGTACAACTATGGCTACACCTTC. It encodes CASSQGDRYNYGYTF.

This chain connects TRBV13 to TRBJ2-5, with 10 bases that match TRBD2. Germline lookup yields CDR1 PRHDT and CDR2 FYEKMQ (reference sequence). J gave up 5 bases and V 0 bases, and 6 bases lay outside the gene matches. The CDR3 extends over 16 amino acids. The CDR3 region has the DNA TGTGCCAGCAGCTTAGGGGAGCGGGGGGGCCCTGAGACCCAGTACTTC. Protein sequence: CASSLGERGGPETQYF.

The chain employs TRBV9 and TRBJ2-5; tentatively, D is TRBD2 (6 bases). The closer fit of TRBJ2-7 to the DNA end suggests the J call may be wrong. The CDR3 extends over 14 amino acids. Germline V gene lookup returns CDR1 SGDLS and CDR2 YYNGEE. CDR3: CASSADYTSYEQYF. CDR3 DNA: TGTGCCAGCAGCGCGGACTACACTTCCTACGAGCAGTACTTC.